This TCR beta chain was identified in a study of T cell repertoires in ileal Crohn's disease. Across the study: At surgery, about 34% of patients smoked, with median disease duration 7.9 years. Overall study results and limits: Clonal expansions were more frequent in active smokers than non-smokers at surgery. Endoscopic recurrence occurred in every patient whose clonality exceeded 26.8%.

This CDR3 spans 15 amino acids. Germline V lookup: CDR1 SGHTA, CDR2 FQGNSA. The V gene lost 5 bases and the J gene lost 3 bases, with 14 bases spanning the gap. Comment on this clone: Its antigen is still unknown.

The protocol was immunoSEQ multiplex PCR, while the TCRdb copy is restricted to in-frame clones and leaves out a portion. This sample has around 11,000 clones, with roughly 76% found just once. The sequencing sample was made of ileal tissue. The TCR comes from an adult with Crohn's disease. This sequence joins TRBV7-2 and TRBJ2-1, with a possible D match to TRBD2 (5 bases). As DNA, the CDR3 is TGTGCCAGCAGCCTTAGGACTGGAAACTACAATGAGCAGTTCTTC. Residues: CASSLRTGNYNEQFF. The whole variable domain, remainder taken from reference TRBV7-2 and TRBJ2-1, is GAGVSQSPSNKVTEKGKDVELRCDPISGHTALYWYRQSLGQGLEFLIYFQGNSAPDKSGLPSDRFSAERTGGSVSTLTIQRTQQEDSAVYLCASSLRTGNYNEQFFGPGTRLTVL.